Below are 32 T cell receptor beta chains sequenced from a single sample in a study of spatial heterogeneity in lung cancer. TCRdb used MiXCR to reprocess the 5' RACE reads, holding one entry per CDR3 protein. The table includes about 120,000 distinct CDR3 sequences, approximately 12% detected once. The time point denotes: blood at routine non-recurrence follow-up after resection. No cells were sorted before sequencing. The whole RNA sequenced was extracted from tumor, nontumor lung or frozen PBMC. The sequencing here drew on PBMCs, taken at follow-up. The receptor set was obtained from a male donor with early-stage non-small cell lung cancer.

This clonotype was seen many times. The chain recombines TRBV6-1 with TRBJ2-7; 10 bases agree with TRBD1. Germline V CDR1 and CDR2: MNHNS, SASEGT. This CDR3 has 16 amino acids. J gave up 0 bases and V 3 bases, and 5 bases lay outside the gene matches. CDR3 residues: CASSDPRDRGSYEQYF. The DNA of the CDR3 is TGTGCCAGCAGTGATCCCCGGGACAGGGGCTCCTACGAGCAGTACTTC.

This clonotype has ten or more counts. The chain has TRBV5-5 and TRBJ2-7; D is unresolved. Trimming took 1 base from V and 4 from J, leaving 15 bases between them. The CDR3 runs 15 residues. CDR1 is SGHKS, CDR2 YYEKEE, per germline (reference sequence). CDR3 bases: TGTGCCAGCAGCTTGTCTTTAGGGAATCAGTACGAGCAGTACTTC. It translates to CASSLSLGNQYEQYF.

This clonotype has at least ten counts. The chain carries TRBV7-2 and TRBJ1-1, with D possibly matching TRBD1 (5 bases). Trimming took off 4 bases at V and 8 bases at J, with 14 bases between the two ends. There are 13 residues in the CDR3. Germline CDR1 reads SGHTA; CDR2 reads FQGNSA. In nucleotides, the CDR3 is TGTGCCAGCAGCTCTTTTTGGGGGAGCGAAGCTTTCTTT. Its translation is CASSSFWGSEAFF.

This clonotype was counted a few times. CDR3 protein: CSARAGLAGDSSTDTQYF. CDR3 DNA sequence: TGCAGTGCTAGAGCTGGGCTAGCGGGGGATTCTAGCACAGATACGCAGTATTTT. The chain carries TRBV20-1 and TRBJ2-3; the match to TRBD2 covers 10 bases. With 1 base clipped from V and 0 bases from J, the junction kept 10 bases outside the gene matches. The CDR3 extends over 18 amino acids. From germline, CDR1 is DFQATT and CDR2 SNEGSKA (reference sequence).

There are a few counts of this clonotype. The chain links TRBV6-1 to TRBJ2-5, with D perhaps TRBD2 (5 bases). The CDR3 sequence is 14 residues long. From germline, CDR1 is MNHNS and CDR2 SASEGT. V was cut by 4 bases and J by 6 bases, with 15 bases left in between. DNA for the CDR3: TGTGCCAGCAGTGGGGAGACCCGTTTGAAGACCCAGTACTTC. It is translated as CASSGETRLKTQYF.

The rearrangement links TRBV4-1 to TRBJ1-6; D not certain. The germline gives CDR1 MGHRA, CDR2 YSYEKL. V dropped 0 bases and J dropped 7 bases, with 10 bases sitting between them. CDR3 length: 15 residues. CDR3 DNA sequence: TGCGCCAGCAGCCAAGATCCGGGAAGGAATTCACCCCTCCACTTT. Encoded protein: CASSQDPGRNSPLHF.

This clonotype was counted at least ten times. The chain recombines TRBV5-4 with TRBJ2-6; 11 nucleotides align to TRBD1. The V segment lost 4 bases and the J segment 4 bases; nucleotides outside the gene matches: 7. CDR1 is SGHNT and CDR2 is YYREEE in the germline V gene (reference sequence). The CDR3 has 17 residues. CDR3 sequence reads: CASSGGQGAHGANVLTF. DNA for the CDR3: TGTGCCAGCAGCGGTGGACAGGGGGCGCACGGGGCCAACGTCCTGACTTTC.

This chain connects TRBV3-1 to TRBJ2-3; D perhaps matches TRBD2 (6 bases). The germline CDR1 and CDR2 sequences are LGHDT and YNNKEL (reference sequence). Trimming stripped 0 bases from V and 3 bases from J, with 13 bases between. The CDR3 runs to 16 residues. CDR3 nucleotide sequence: TGTGCCAGCAGCCAAGAGAGCCAGCGGGCGACAGATACGCAGTATTTT. It is translated as CASSQESQRATDTQYF.

This clonotype was recorded a few times. The CDR3 spells CASSLGGQFMNTEAFF. In nucleotides, the CDR3 is TGTGCCAGCAGCTTAGGGGGGCAGTTCATGAACACTGAAGCTTTCTTT. The chain uses TRBV7-6 and TRBJ1-1; D is perhaps TRBD1 (6 bases). Germline loops: CDR1 SGHVS, CDR2 FNYEAQ. The CDR3 loop spans 16 amino acids. The V and J ends lost 1 base and 0 bases respectively, with 12 bases between them. The full variable domain, rest sourced from reference TRBV7-6 and TRBJ1-1, is GAGVSQSPRYKVTKRGQDVALRCDPISGHVSLYWYRQALGQGPEFLTYFNYEAQQDKSGLPNDRFSAERPEGSISTLTIQRTEQRDSAMYRCASSLGGQFMNTEAFFGQGTRLTVV.

Many counts were recorded for this clonotype. This rearrangement joins TRBV15 to TRBJ1-1; D not certain. V lost 3 bases to trimming and J lost 4 bases, with 9 bases between them. Germline CDR1 and CDR2: LNHNV and YYDKDF (reference sequence). This CDR3 spans 13 amino acids. CDR3 residues: CATSREGGTEAFF. CDR3 nucleotide sequence: TGTGCCACCAGCAGGGAGGGTGGCACTGAAGCTTTCTTT.

This clonotype appeared many times. The rearrangement uses TRBV3-1 and TRBJ1-5; D unclear. Per the germline V gene, CDR1 is LGHDT and CDR2 is YNNKEL (reference sequence). V was shortened by 1 base and J by 4 bases, with 5 bases between the two germline ends. The CDR3 length is 13 residues. As DNA, the CDR3 is TGTGCCAGCAGCCAAGTCGGGAATCAGCCCCAGCATTTT. This gives the protein CASSQVGNQPQHF. Together with reference TRBV3-1 and TRBJ1-5, the CDR3 gives the full variable domain: DTAVSQTPKYLVTQMGNDKSIKCEQNLGHDTMYWYKQDSKKFLKIMFSYNNKELIINETVPNRFSPKSPDKAHLNLHINSLELGDSAVYFCASSQVGNQPQHFGDGTRLSIL.

This clonotype was seen only a few times. The rearrangement links TRBV10-2 to TRBJ2-1; 8 bases align to TRBD1. The CDR3 sequence is 14 residues long. V lost 6 bases to trimming and J lost 8 bases; unmatched junction nucleotides: 9. Germline-derived CDR1 and CDR2 are WSHSY and SAAADI. In DNA, the CDR3 is TGCGCCAGCAGGGACAGGGAAATAATTGATGAGCAGTTCTTC. Amino acids: CASRDREIIDEQFF.

The chain is built from TRBV11-1 and TRBJ2-7, with unresolved D. Germline CDR1 is SGHAT and CDR2 is FQDESV (reference sequence). CDR3 length: 12 amino acids. V was pared by 1 base and J by 5 bases, with 6 bases between. DNA for the CDR3: TGTGCCAGCAGCTTAGACGTCAACGAGCAGTACTTC. The encoded protein is CASSLDVNEQYF. The full variable domain, with the rest looked up from reference TRBV11-1 and TRBJ2-7, is EAEVAQSPRYKITEKSQAVAFWCDPISGHATLYWYRQILGQGPELLVQFQDESVVDDSQLPKDRFSAERLKGVDSTLKIQPAELGDSAMYLCASSLDVNEQYFGPGTRLTVT.

This clonotype was seen more than once but under ten times. The chain combines TRBV27 with TRBJ2-7; D call uncertain. The CDR3 spans 16 residues. Germline assignment: CDR1 MNHEY and CDR2 SMNVEV (reference sequence). V was clipped by 5 bases and J by 0 bases, with 17 bases between them. Here the CDR3 DNA reads TGTGCCAGCAGTGGTTTTACAAGGCCTAGCTCCTACGAGCAGTACTTC. As protein: CASSGFTRPSSYEQYF.

This clonotype was observed a handful of times. V gene TRBV20-1 combines with J gene TRBJ2-3, with 12 bases that match TRBD2. The ends lost 2 bases at V and 6 bases at J; junction bases unmatched: 12. Germline CDR1 is DFQATT and CDR2 is SNEGSKA (reference sequence). The length of the CDR3 is 17 residues. The CDR3 DNA reads TGCAGTGCTAGAACATTTCAATCTAGCGGGGGGGCTGATACGCAGTATTTT. This sequence encodes CSARTFQSSGGADTQYF.

This clonotype has a handful of counts. The V call is TRBV19, the J call TRBJ1-5, with D unclear. Trimming took 6 bases from V and 0 from J, leaving 12 bases between them. The V gene's germline CDR1 is LNHDA and CDR2 SQIVND (reference sequence). This CDR3 comprises 15 residues. The CDR3 sequence: CASSTTDNSNQPQHF. The CDR3 bases are TGTGCCAGTAGCACTACCGACAATAGCAATCAGCCCCAGCATTTT.

In this sample, this clonotype turned up many times. The chain is built from TRBV20-1 and TRBJ1-1, with D uncertain. CDR1 and CDR2 from the germline V gene are DFQATT and SNEGSKA (reference sequence). Trimming took 3 bases from V and 1 from J, leaving 9 bases between them. This CDR3 contains 13 residues. The CDR3: CSASIARNTEAFF. The CDR3 DNA sequence: TGCAGTGCTAGTATAGCCAGGAACACTGAAGCTTTCTTT.

The chain carries TRBV9 and TRBJ2-1; tentative D call: TRBD2 (5 bases). There are 15 residues in the CDR3. Germline lookup yields CDR1 SGDLS and CDR2 YYNGEE. Deletions cut 4 bases from V and 0 bases from J, with 11 bases between. DNA for the CDR3: TGTGCCAGCAGCCGGACTGGGGTCTCCTACAATGAGCAGTTCTTC. Translation: CASSRTGVSYNEQFF.

The V call is TRBV4-1, the J call TRBJ1-5; 9 bases are a match to TRBD1. There are 16 residues in the CDR3. Unmatched junction bases numbered 4, after V lost 2 bases and J lost 2 bases. CDR1 is MGHRA and CDR2 is YSYEKL in the germline V gene. In nucleotides, the CDR3 is TGCGCCAGCAGCCAATCCCGGGACAGGGGCAATCAGCCCCAGCATTTT. Protein: CASSQSRDRGNQPQHF.

At least ten counts were recorded for this clonotype. This chain links TRBV7-3 with TRBJ1-6, with unresolved D. Germline V lookup: CDR1 SGHTA, CDR2 FQGTGA. The V gene lost 0 bases and the J gene lost 11 bases, with 14 bases spanning the gap. This CDR3 region has 15 residues. DNA for the CDR3: TGTGCCAGCAGCTTAACAGGACGTCAGCCGACACCCCTCCACTTT. Translating it yields CASSLTGRQPTPLHF.

V and J are TRBV5-1 and TRBJ2-1; D remains ambiguous. Germline loops: CDR1 SGHRS, CDR2 YFSETQ. The CDR3 sequence is 15 residues long. Trimming removed 2 bases at V and 1 base at J, with 10 bases between. CDR3 DNA: TGCGCCAGCAGCTTAAGTCAGCCGTCCTACAATGAGCAGTTCTTC. This codes for CASSLSQPSYNEQFF.

This clonotype has just a few counts. The CDR3 is CASSQALDQPQHF. The CDR3 bases are TGTGCCAGCAGCCAAGCTCTTGATCAGCCCCAGCATTTT. The chain is built from TRBV3-1 and TRBJ1-5; D uncertain. Trimming took 1 base from V and 5 from J, leaving 6 bases between them. CDR1 and CDR2 (germline): LGHDT, YNNKEL (reference sequence). CDR3 size: 13 residues.

This clonotype turned up a few times. V usage is TRBV11-2 and J usage is TRBJ1-2; D unresolved. This CDR3 is 15 amino acids long. Per the germline V gene, CDR1 is SGHAT and CDR2 is FQNNGV. The ends were cut back, 0 bases at V and 4 bases at J, with 12 bases in the middle. The CDR3 spells CASSLDPSAIYGYTF. Here the CDR3 DNA reads TGTGCCAGCAGCTTAGATCCGTCAGCGATCTATGGCTACACCTTC.

This chain uses TRBV9 with TRBJ2-3; a weak D match, TRBD2 (5 bases). CDR3 length equals 16 residues. Trimming removed 0 bases at V and 7 bases at J, with 18 bases between. Germline loops: CDR1 SGDLS, CDR2 YYNGEE. The CDR3 protein is CASSVAGNRGFYTQYF. The CDR3 DNA sequence: TGTGCCAGCAGCGTAGCGGGTAACCGGGGATTTTATACGCAGTATTTT. The full variable domain, in which reference TRBV9 and TRBJ2-3 provide the parts outside the CDR3, is DSGVTQTPKHLITATGQRVTLRCSPRSGDLSVYWYQQSLDQGLQFLIQYYNGEERAKGNILERFSAQQFPDLHSELNLSSLELGDSALYFCASSVAGNRGFYTQYFGPGTRLTVL.

The DNA for the CDR3 is TGTGCCATCAGTGAGTCGACAGAGAGCACAGATACGCAGTATTTT. As protein: CAISESTESTDTQYF. The V and J genes are TRBV10-3 and TRBJ2-3; perhaps TRBD1 as D (5 bases). CDR3 length: 15 residues. Trimming stripped 0 bases from V and 0 bases from J, with 7 bases between. From germline, CDR1 is ENHRY and CDR2 SYGVKD.

The table lists this clonotype with many counts. V is TRBV7-3 and J is TRBJ2-7; D may correspond to TRBD1 or TRBD2 (5 bases each). V was pared by 5 bases and J by 2 bases, with 13 bases between. CDR3 length equals 14 residues. The germline V gene encodes CDR1 SGHTA and CDR2 FQGTGA. The CDR3 DNA sequence: TGTGCCAGCAGCCCCGGGACCGGAACCTACGAGCAGTACTTC. Translated: CASSPGTGTYEQYF.

Only a few counts were recorded for this clonotype. The chain has TRBV15 and TRBJ1-3; TRBD1 might be the D (5 bases). V lost 0 bases, J lost 0 bases, and 6 bases lay in between. The CDR3 loop spans 15 amino acids. The germline V gene has CDR1 LNHNV and CDR2 YYDKDF (reference sequence). The CDR3 nucleotides are TGTGCCACCAGCAGAGATCAGGGCTCTGGAAACACCATATATTTT. Translated: CATSRDQGSGNTIYF. Based on the CDR3 plus reference TRBV15 and TRBJ1-3, the full variable domain is DAMVIQNPRYQVTQFGKPVTLSCSQTLNHNVMYWYQQKSSQAPKLLFHYYDKDFNNEADTPDNFQSRRPNTSFCFLDIRSPGLGDTAMYLCATSRDQGSGNTIYFGEGSWLTVV.

This clonotype was observed a few times. V gene TRBV20-1 combines with J gene TRBJ2-6; D might be TRBD1 or TRBD2, each matching 5 bases. The germline V gene encodes CDR1 DFQATT and CDR2 SNEGSKA (reference sequence). With 3 bases removed from V and 2 bases from J, the gap between germline ends came to 20 bases. CDR3 length: 18 amino acids. CDR3 amino acids: CSASPRGRTITGANVLTF. CDR3 in DNA: TGCAGTGCTAGCCCCCGGGGCAGAACCATAACTGGGGCCAACGTCCTGACTTTC.

This clonotype was seen more than once but under ten times. The junction differs from germline at one of its ends, possibly a read error. The chain joins TRBV10-3 to TRBJ2-3; D may match TRBD1 or TRBD2 (5 bases each). The length of the CDR3 is 14 residues. The V gene's germline CDR1 is ENHRY and CDR2 SYGVKD. The CDR3 protein is CAISEIASQGEGRF. CDR3 coding DNA: TGTGCCATCAGTGAAATCGCGTCGCAGGGTGAGGGCCGGTTT.

This clonotype showed up many times. The chain uses TRBV27 and TRBJ2-1, with TRBD2 matching 11 bases. CDR3 length: 17 residues. CDR1 is MNHEY, CDR2 SMNVEV, per germline (reference sequence). V shed 4 bases and J 3 bases; nucleotides not matched to a gene: 8. The CDR3 nucleotides are TGTGCCAGCAGTTCCTACCGACTAGCGGGGAGCTACAATGAGCAGTTCTTC. Translating it yields CASSSYRLAGSYNEQFF.

This clonotype occurred once. A read error may explain this, as a much larger clone is one base away. The chain joins TRBV10-3 to TRBJ2-2, with TRBD1 identical over 7 bases. CDR1 is ENHRY and CDR2 is SYGVKD in the germline V gene. Germline trimming cut 6 bases from V and 0 bases from J; bases unmatched to any gene: 4. CDR3 length: 15 residues. CDR3 coding DNA: TGTGCCATCAGAACAGGGGTCTCGAACACCGGGGAGCTGTTTTTT. It translates to CAIRTGVSNTGELFF.

The table lists this clonotype with a few counts. The chain carries TRBV18 and TRBJ1-3; D unresolved. The CDR3 length is 19 residues. V gave up 0 bases and J gave up 0 bases, with 18 bases separating them. Germline values: CDR1 KGHSH, CDR2 LQKENI. The CDR3 protein is CASSPPSLPQVISGNTIYF. The CDR3 bases are TGTGCCAGCTCACCACCCTCTCTGCCGCAGGTGATCTCTGGAAACACCATATATTTT.